One sample yielded the 5 T cell receptor beta chains listed below, sequenced in a study of a mutant IDH1 vaccine in newly diagnosed glioma. Produced via immunoSEQ multiplex PCR; TCRdb's table is partial and in-frame only. The table has tens of thousands of clones, 84% seen once. No antigen has been assigned to these receptors. Specified time point: week 23, last vaccination. Each dose delivered 300 ug of mutant IDH1 20-mer peptide subcutaneously with imiquimod. The sample here was PBMCs, taken from a glioma patient whose treatment included an IDH1 peptide vaccine. The receptors were gathered from a man between 18 and 29 years old with glioma.

The chain is built from TRBV9 and TRBJ2-7; a possible D gene is TRBD1 (6 bases). CDR1 is SGDLS and CDR2 is YYNGEE in the germline V gene. Trimming removed 4 bases at V and 4 bases at J, with 21 bases between. CDR3 size: 16 residues. The CDR3 DNA sequence: TGTGCCAGCAGCAAGGGGAACCGGGACACTTCTTACGAGCAGTACTTC. This codes for CASSKGNRDTSYEQYF. Combining the CDR3 with reference TRBV9 and TRBJ2-7 gives the whole variable domain DSGVTQTPKHLITATGQRVTLRCSPRSGDLSVYWYQQSLDQGLQFLIQYYNGEERAKGNILERFSAQQFPDLHSELNLSSLELGDSALYFCASSKGNRDTSYEQYFGPGTRLTVT.

The gene calls are TRBV18 and TRBJ1-1, with 8 bases aligning to TRBD1. This CDR3 is 14 amino acids long. The V gene's germline CDR1 is KGHSH and CDR2 LQKENI. V lost 5 bases and J lost 3; bases outside the gene matches: 5. Written as DNA, the CDR3 is TGTGCCAGCTCAGTCCAGGGGGCTGACACTGAAGCTTTCTTT. Protein product: CASSVQGADTEAFF. The whole variable domain, remainder taken from reference TRBV18 and TRBJ1-1, is NAGVMQNPRHLVRRRGQEARLRCSPMKGHSHVYWYRQLPEEGLKFMVYLQKENIIDESGMPKERFSAEFPKEGPSILRIQQVVRGDSAAYFCASSVQGADTEAFFGQGTRLTVV.

This rearrangement joins TRBV5-6 to TRBJ2-3, with 8 positions matching TRBD1. CDR1 SGHDT and CDR2 YYEEEE come from the germline V gene. Germline trimming cut 1 base from V and 4 bases from J; bases unmatched to any gene: 5. The CDR3 is 15 amino acids. The CDR3: CASSLWAGGPDTQYF. The CDR3 coding sequence is TGTGCCAGCAGCTTGTGGGCAGGGGGCCCAGATACGCAGTATTTT. Complete variable domain (other parts from reference TRBV5-6 and TRBJ2-3): DAGVTQSPTHLIKTRGQQVTLRCSPKSGHDTVSWYQQALGQGPQFIFQYYEEEERQRGNFPDRFSGHQFPNYSSELNVNALLLGDSALYLCASSLWAGGPDTQYFGPGTRLTVL.

V and J are TRBV30 and TRBJ1-2; no firm D call. CDR3 size: 12 residues. V lost 3 bases and J lost 2, with 7 bases in between. Germline CDR1 is GTSNPN and CDR2 is SVGIG (reference sequence). This CDR3 reads CAWRTVNYGYTF. Here the CDR3 DNA reads TGTGCCTGGAGAACGGTAAACTATGGCTACACCTTC. The entire variable domain, with the rest obtained from reference TRBV30 and TRBJ1-2, is as follows: SQTIHQWPATLVQPVGSPLSLECTVEGTSNPNLYWYRQAAGRGLQLLFYSVGIGQISSEVPQNLSASRPQDRQFILSSKKLLLSDSGFYLCAWRTVNYGYTFGSGTRLTVV.

CDR3 bases: TGTGCCAGCCGCCGGGACAGGGACGGCTACACCTTC. Its translation is CASRRDRDGYTF. The chain employs TRBV6-1 and TRBJ1-2; TRBD1 matches 9 bases. In germline, CDR1 is MNHNS, CDR2 SASEGT. V dropped 8 bases and J dropped 8; count of bases not matched to a gene: 6. The CDR3 is 12 amino acids.